What follows is one TCR beta chain and its context. The germline V gene has CDR1 MNHEY and CDR2 SVGAGI. The V gene end was trimmed by 2 bases and the J gene end by 2 bases; junction bases not matched to a gene: 1. The CDR3 spans 15 residues. Random hexamers were used to reverse transcribe about 0.5 to 1 ug of RNA. TCRdb recomputed calls from the immunoSEQ multiplex PCR reads with MiXCR, one row per CDR3 protein. The sample contains fewer than 100,000 distinct CDR3 sequences, around 90% of which appear only once. This record comes from a study of CD8 T cells in Susac syndrome. The sequenced material came from CD8+ T cells from PBMCs. This receptor was taken from a human donor with multiple sclerosis. The genes are TRBV6-5 and TRBJ2-1; 9 positions agree with TRBD2. The CDR3: CASSYAGGTYNEQFF. The CDR3 DNA reads as TGTGCCAGCAGTTACGCGGGGGGGACCTACAATGAGCAGTTCTTC.